Below are 22 T cell receptor beta chains sequenced from a single sample in a study of cytomegalovirus exposure and HLA in healthy donors listed by TCRdb under 2017. Library preparation was by the immunoSEQ multiplex PCR assay. For the multiplex PCR, a mixture combining 60 forward primers for TCR Vbeta segments and 13 reverse primers for TCR Jbeta segments was used. Imported from immuneACCESS, the table was reduced by TCRdb to in-frame sequences with V and J called. These copies leave out some clones; in studies compared against another copy, an unresolved V gene accounts for under half, and the cause of the remainder is not known. The sample table includes some 70,000 clones. The top ten hold roughly 2.7% of the sample. The material sequenced was PBMCs. The origin of the receptors is a middle-aged man in good health and CMV-seronegative.

The chain has TRBV5-5 and TRBJ2-5; 7 bases are shared with TRBD1. Germline V CDR1 and CDR2: SGHKS, YYEKEE (reference sequence). V shed 4 bases and J 0 bases; nucleotides not matched to a gene: 9. This CDR3 is built from 16 residues. In DNA, the CDR3 is TGTGCCAGCAGCCCCGGGTGGGGGACAGACCAAGAGACCCAGTACTTC. Its translation: CASSPGWGTDQETQYF.

The chain uses TRBV18 and TRBJ1-1; D gene unclear. With 6 bases removed from V and 1 base from J, the gap between germline ends came to 9 bases. This CDR3 contains 13 residues. Germline-derived CDR1 and CDR2 are KGHSH and LQKENI. This CDR3 reads CASSLTENTEAFF. The CDR3 nucleotides are TGTGCCAGCTCCCTCACAGAGAACACTGAAGCTTTCTTT. The full variable domain, its missing parts supplied by reference TRBV18 and TRBJ1-1, is NAGVMQNPRHLVRRRGQEARLRCSPMKGHSHVYWYRQLPEEGLKFMVYLQKENIIDESGMPKERFSAEFPKEGPSILRIQQVVRGDSAAYFCASSLTENTEAFFGQGTRLTVV.

J is TRBJ1-2 and V is TRBV10-2; 9 bases are a match to TRBD1. This CDR3 is 15 amino acids long. Germline lookup yields CDR1 WSHSY and CDR2 SAAADI. V trimming: 1 base; J trimming: 7 bases; junction bases outside the gene matches: 7. CDR3 sequence reads: CASSEFIGQGSGYTF. Here the CDR3 DNA reads TGCGCCAGCAGTGAGTTTATCGGACAGGGGTCTGGCTACACCTTC.

This sequence joins TRBV6-1 and TRBJ2-2, with D possibly TRBD1 on 6 matching bases. The CDR3 is 14 amino acids. Germline lookup yields CDR1 MNHNS and CDR2 SASEGT. Deletions cut 4 bases from V and 1 base from J, with 7 bases between. The CDR3 here is CASSVDRNTGELFF. In DNA, the CDR3 is TGTGCCAGCAGTGTGGACAGGAACACCGGGGAGCTGTTTTTT.

By frequency, this clone registers medium-sized. V and J are TRBV7-2 and TRBJ2-3; TRBD2 matches at 7 bases. Looked up from germline, CDR1 is SGHTA and CDR2 is FQGNSA. CDR3 length: 14 amino acids. Trimming cost V 4 bases and J 6 bases; bases outside gene matches: 7. The CDR3 protein is CASSWDYRRDTQYF. The CDR3 nucleotides are TGTGCCAGCAGCTGGGACTACCGGCGGGATACGCAGTATTTT.

This chain uses TRBV30 with TRBJ1-5; possible D gene TRBD1, 5 bases. CDR3 size: 15 residues. The germline V gene has CDR1 GTSNPN and CDR2 SVGIG (reference sequence). With 2 bases removed from V and 9 bases from J, the gap between germline ends came to 20 bases. The CDR3 is CAWSPRASGMTPQHF. For the CDR3, the DNA is TGTGCCTGGAGTCCCAGGGCCTCCGGCATGACGCCCCAGCATTTT.

J is TRBJ2-2 and V is TRBV5-4; D may be TRBD2 (5 bases). V dropped 2 bases and J dropped 5 bases, with 13 bases sitting between them. The CDR3 spans 15 residues. Germline V gene lookup returns CDR1 SGHNT and CDR2 YYREEE (reference sequence). CDR3 protein: CASSFGETETGELFF. The DNA of the CDR3 is TGTGCCAGCAGCTTCGGGGAGACGGAGACCGGGGAGCTGTTTTTT.

This chain uses TRBV9 with TRBJ2-3, with 7 bases lining up with TRBD1. The germline V gene has CDR1 SGDLS and CDR2 YYNGEE. V lost 1 base to trimming and J lost 4 bases; unmatched junction nucleotides: 9. There are 16 residues in the CDR3. CDR3: CASSVRSTGAADTQYF. In DNA form, the CDR3 reads TGTGCCAGCAGCGTACGGTCAACAGGGGCAGCAGATACGCAGTATTTT.

The chain combines TRBV11-3 with TRBJ2-5; 16 positions match TRBD2. The CDR3 extends over 16 amino acids. J lost 3 bases, V lost 5 bases, and 3 bases had no gene match. Germline V lookup: CDR1 SGHNT, CDR2 YENEEA. The CDR3 DNA sequence: TGTGCCAGCAGCCCGGGACTAGCGGGGGGGAAAGAGACCCAGTACTTC. Protein sequence: CASSPGLAGGKETQYF.

The chain links TRBV18 to TRBJ1-1, with 7 bases that match TRBD1. Trimming at V came to 6 bases and at J to 0 bases, leaving 4 bases not matched to a gene. The CDR3 extends over 14 amino acids. Looked up from germline, CDR1 is KGHSH and CDR2 is LQKENI. In DNA, the CDR3 is TGTGCCAGCTCTCTCGACAGGGTGAACACTGAAGCTTTCTTT. This codes for CASSLDRVNTEAFF.

V gene TRBV28 combines with J gene TRBJ1-5; the D gene is possibly TRBD1 (6 bases). Per germline, CDR1 MDHEN and CDR2 SYDVKM. The V and J ends lost 2 bases and 1 base respectively, with 9 bases between them. The CDR3 totals 15 residues. CDR3 DNA sequence: TGTGCCAGCAGTTTAGGGGGCAGAAGCAATCAGCCCCAGCATTTT. This encodes CASSLGGRSNQPQHF.

V gene TRBV10-3 combines with J gene TRBJ1-5, with D unclear. The V gene's germline CDR1 is ENHRY and CDR2 SYGVKD. This CDR3 has 15 amino acids. V lost 3 bases and J 0 bases, leaving 9 bases between the germline ends. The CDR3 loop is CAISDSQISNQPQHF. CDR3 coding DNA: TGTGCCATCAGTGATAGCCAGATTAGCAATCAGCCCCAGCATTTT.

This rearrangement joins TRBV6-5 to TRBJ2-1; D is ambiguous. The CDR3 length is 13 residues. Between the trimmed V and J ends, which lost 6 bases and 0 bases, there was a span of 6 bases. The V gene's germline CDR1 is MNHEY and CDR2 SVGAGI. CDR3 nucleotide sequence: TGTGCCAGCAGCAGAGGCTCCTACAATGAGCAGTTCTTC. Its translation is CASSRGSYNEQFF.

This chain joins TRBV7-2 and TRBJ2-3; 8 nucleotides line up with TRBD2. With 0 bases clipped from V and 4 bases from J, the junction kept 6 bases outside the gene matches. The CDR3 has 16 amino acids. Germline V CDR1 and CDR2: SGHTA, FQGNSA. Here the CDR3 reads CASSLAGGAVADTQYF. CDR3 sequence (DNA): TGTGCCAGCAGCTTAGCCGGGGGGGCCGTAGCAGATACGCAGTATTTT.

This chain uses TRBV5-1 with TRBJ2-1; the D gene is possibly TRBD2 (6 bases). The germline CDR1 and CDR2 sequences are SGHRS and YFSETQ. V was clipped by 0 bases and J by 12 bases, with 22 bases between them. The CDR3 covers 16 residues. In DNA form, the CDR3 reads TGCGCCAGCAGCTTGGATACCGGGACTTGGGGTTTCGGGCAGTTCTTC. Its translation is CASSLDTGTWGFGQFF.

CDR3 sequence reads: CASSQALGPSAGNEQFF. For the CDR3, the DNA is TGTGCCAGCAGCCAAGCCCTGGGGCCGTCGGCCGGCAATGAGCAGTTCTTC. The rearrangement links TRBV4-2 to TRBJ2-1, with D perhaps matching TRBD1 (5 bases). Trimming took off 1 base at V and 6 bases at J, with 19 bases between the two ends. The CDR3 totals 17 residues. The germline CDR1 and CDR2 sequences are LGHNA and YNFKEQ.

This CDR3 is CASSPGGYVLTF. The CDR3 coding sequence is TGTGCCAGCAGTCCAGGAGGATACGTCCTGACTTTC. The chain uses TRBV2 and TRBJ2-6, with D perhaps TRBD2 (5 bases). The germline V gene encodes CDR1 SNHLY and CDR2 FYNNEI. With 5 bases removed from V and 11 bases from J, the gap between germline ends came to 10 bases. The CDR3 runs 12 residues.

The CDR3 DNA is TGTGCCAGCAGTCCATACCTGCGGGGGGATAACTATGGCTACACCTTC. This gives the protein CASSPYLRGDNYGYTF. The chain joins TRBV28 to TRBJ1-2; weak D call: TRBD1 (5 bases). Germline CDR1 is MDHEN and CDR2 is SYDVKM. The CDR3 has 16 amino acids. With 5 bases removed from V and 1 base from J, the gap between germline ends came to 17 bases.

The chain combines TRBV6-1 with TRBJ1-5, with TRBD1 as a possible D gene (5 bases). V lost 2 bases to trimming and J lost 2 bases, with 10 bases between them. Germline V gives CDR1 MNHNS, CDR2 SASEGT. This CDR3 is 15 amino acids long. The CDR3 DNA reads TGTGCCAGCAGTGAACTATGGGGGGGCAATCAGCCCCAGCATTTT. This encodes CASSELWGGNQPQHF.

J is TRBJ2-7 and V is TRBV6-6; 8 bases line up with TRBD2. The J segment lost 4 bases and the V segment lost 0 bases, leaving 8 bases of the junction unmatched. Per germline, CDR1 MNHNY and CDR2 SVGAGI (reference sequence). The CDR3 is made up of 16 amino acids. CDR3 sequence reads: CASSYSSGGEGYEQYF. In DNA form, the CDR3 reads TGTGCCAGCAGTTACTCGTCGGGGGGGGAGGGGTACGAGCAGTACTTC.

The V call is TRBV5-1, the J call TRBJ1-2, with TRBD1 matching over 7 bases. V shed 3 bases and J 1 base; nucleotides not matched to a gene: 6. Germline CDR1 and CDR2: SGHRS and YFSETQ. This CDR3 is 15 amino acids long. CDR3 sequence reads: CASSYRDSVNYGYTF. DNA of the CDR3: TGCGCCAGCAGCTACCGGGACAGCGTTAACTATGGCTACACCTTC.

In DNA form, the CDR3 reads TGCGCCAGCAGCTTCTCCGGACAGTTCACCGGGGAGCTGTTTTTT. It yields the protein CASSFSGQFTGELFF. The chain has TRBV5-1 and TRBJ2-2, with TRBD1 as a possible D gene (6 bases). CDR1 SGHRS and CDR2 YFSETQ come from the germline V gene. V gave up 2 bases and J gave up 4 bases, with 12 bases separating them. This CDR3 has 15 residues.